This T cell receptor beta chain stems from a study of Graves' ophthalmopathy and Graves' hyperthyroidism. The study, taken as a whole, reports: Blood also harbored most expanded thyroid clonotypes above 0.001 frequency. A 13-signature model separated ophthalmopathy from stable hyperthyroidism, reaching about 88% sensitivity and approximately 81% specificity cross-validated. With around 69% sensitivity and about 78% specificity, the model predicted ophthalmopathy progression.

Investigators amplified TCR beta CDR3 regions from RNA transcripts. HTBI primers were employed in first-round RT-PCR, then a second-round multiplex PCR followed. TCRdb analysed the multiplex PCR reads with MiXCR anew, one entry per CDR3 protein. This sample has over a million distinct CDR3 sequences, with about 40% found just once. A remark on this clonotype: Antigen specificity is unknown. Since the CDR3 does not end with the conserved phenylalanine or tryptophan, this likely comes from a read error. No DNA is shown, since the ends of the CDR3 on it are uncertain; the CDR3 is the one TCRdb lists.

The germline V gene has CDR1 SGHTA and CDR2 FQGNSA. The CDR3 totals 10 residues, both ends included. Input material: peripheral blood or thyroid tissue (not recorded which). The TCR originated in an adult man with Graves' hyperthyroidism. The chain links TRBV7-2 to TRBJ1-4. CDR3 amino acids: CASSLVGLDG.